This TCR beta chain was recovered during a study of T cells after yellow fever vaccination. The study, taken as a whole, reports: Some clonotypes were seen in both the CD4 and the CD8 compartments. These made up a small share and likely arose from convergent recombination. FACS-sorted repertoires could contain abundant clonotypes contaminating from the bulk population. Weaker, the secondary response had a peak occurring faster, on day 5 versus 15.

TCRdb re-called the 5' RACE reads through MiXCR, storing one row per CDR3 protein. In the table there are 60,000 to 95,000 distinct CDR3 sequences, 7.3% of which are singletons. V lost 4 bases and J 3 bases, leaving 10 bases between the germline ends. The CDR3 runs to 14 residues. Per germline, CDR1 SGHTA and CDR2 FQGNSA. This clonotype appeared many times. Its antigen is still unknown. The source was CD8+ T cells sorted from PBMCs, collected roughly 10 days after the first yellow fever vaccination. The TCR originated in a man between 18 and 35 years old who received the YFV17D yellow fever vaccine. This rearrangement joins TRBV7-2 to TRBJ2-1; maybe TRBD2 (6 bases). The DNA for the CDR3 is TGTGCCAGCAGCTCGCTGCGGGGCTACAATGAGCAGTTCTTC. This translates into CASSSLRGYNEQFF.